The clone carrying this T cell receptor beta chain was picked up many times. The sample is drawn from a study of blood T cells in healthy people across ages. A J-beta primer mix and a sample-barcoded 5' primer were used in a second PCR of roughly 6 to 11 cycles. TCRdb used MiXCR to reprocess the 5' RACE reads, holding one entry per CDR3 protein. The sample holds under 1,000,000 distinct CDR3 sequences, 36% seen once. Germline V gene lookup returns CDR1 LGHNA and CDR2 YSLEER. V was trimmed by 1 base and J by 0 bases, leaving 6 bases between them. CDR3 size: 14 residues. The chain carries TRBV4-3 and TRBJ2-5; D gene ambiguous. This clonotype was obtained from a man aged 18 to 29 in good health. The material sequenced was blood. CDR3 amino acids: CASSQAANQETQYF. In DNA, the CDR3 is TGCGCCAGCAGCCAAGCGGCCAACCAAGAGACCCAGTACTTC.